This passage covers 32 T cell receptor beta chains from one sample sequenced in a study of blood T cell repertoires in COVID-19. Sequenced by immunoSEQ multiplex PCR; TCRdb stores in-frame clones only, minus some. In the table there are some 110,000 clones, about four fifths of which are singletons. The specimen sequenced was peripheral blood. The receptors were gathered from a man in his 60s with acute or convalescent COVID-19.

The gene calls are TRBV5-1 and TRBJ2-7, with D possibly being TRBD1 (6 bases). Germline values: CDR1 SGHRS, CDR2 YFSETQ. V shed 0 bases and J shed 0 bases, with 7 bases lying between them. The CDR3 consists of 14 residues. The CDR3 DNA reads TGCGCCAGCAGCTTGGACAGGGCCTCCTACGAGCAGTACTTC. Translated, it gives CASSLDRASYEQYF.

This clone appeared a few times. The chain combines TRBV7-2 with TRBJ2-5; 11 nucleotides agree with TRBD2. V lost 5 bases to trimming and J lost 1 base; unmatched junction nucleotides: 6. This CDR3 has 16 residues. Germline CDR1 SGHTA, CDR2 FQGNSA. The CDR3 DNA follows: TGTGCCAGCAGCCCCCGGACTAGCGGGTTCCAAGAGACCCAGTACTTC. Protein sequence: CASSPRTSGFQETQYF.

V and J are TRBV9 and TRBJ1-2; no reliable D call. Per germline, CDR1 SGDLS and CDR2 YYNGEE. Trimming left V 0 bases short and J 8 bases short, with 14 bases between. The CDR3 length is 14 residues. The CDR3 reads CASSVVGAIGGYTF. DNA of the CDR3: TGTGCCAGCAGCGTAGTTGGAGCCATTGGGGGCTACACCTTC.

The chain has TRBV7-3 and TRBJ2-6, with TRBD1 matching over 12 bases. V lost 4 bases, J lost 3 bases, and 10 bases stayed unmatched. The CDR3 is made up of 19 amino acids. Looked up from germline, CDR1 is SGHTA and CDR2 is FQGTGA. The CDR3 reads CASSSAGTGGGSGANVLTF. Here the CDR3 DNA reads TGTGCCAGCAGCTCGGCCGGGACAGGGGGCGGGAGTGGGGCCAACGTCCTGACTTTC.

The J gene is TRBJ2-3, the V gene TRBV7-3; 9 bases are a match to TRBD1. From germline, CDR1 is SGHTA and CDR2 FQGTGA. This CDR3 region has 15 residues. After removal of 5 bases from V and 4 bases from J, the junction contained 7 bases not matched to a gene. The CDR3 protein is CASSPGQGRADTQYF. The CDR3 coding sequence is TGTGCCAGCAGCCCGGGACAGGGTAGAGCAGATACGCAGTATTTT. Complete variable domain (other parts from reference TRBV7-3 and TRBJ2-3): GAGVSQTPSNKVTEKGKYVELRCDPISGHTALYWYRQSLGQGPEFLIYFQGTGAADDSGLPNDRFFAVRPEGSVSTLKIQRTERGDSAVYLCASSPGQGRADTQYFGPGTRLTVL.

In this sample, this clone turned up a few times. The chain couples TRBV28 to TRBJ1-2; the match to TRBD1 covers 8 bases. This CDR3 spans 13 amino acids. From germline, CDR1 is MDHEN and CDR2 SYDVKM. With 5 bases clipped from V and 8 bases from J, the junction kept 7 bases outside the gene matches. The CDR3 here is CASSVQGAYGYTF. The CDR3 DNA reads TGTGCCAGCAGTGTCCAGGGGGCGTACGGCTACACCTTC.

This rearrangement joins TRBV30 to TRBJ2-2; maybe TRBD1 (5 bases). Trimming shortened V by 5 bases and J by 6 bases, and 16 bases separated the two germline ends. The CDR3 totals 14 residues. Germline V gene sequence: CDR1 GTSNPN, CDR2 SVGIG (reference sequence). The DNA for the CDR3 is TGTGCCTGGGATCTAACAGGCAACCCCGGGGAGCTGTTTTTT. It encodes CAWDLTGNPGELFF.

This clone was recorded only once. The chain recombines TRBV5-1 with TRBJ2-7; 7 bases align to TRBD1. V shed 6 bases, J shed 4 bases, and the junction held 19 bases outside the gene matches. In germline, CDR1 is SGHRS, CDR2 YFSETQ. The CDR3 totals 17 residues. CDR3 bases: TGCGCCAGCACCCTTCCGCCAGGGGGAAAGGGATCTTACGAGCAGTACTTC. Its translation: CASTLPPGGKGSYEQYF.

CDR3 region: CASSLPGQSDYGYTF. The CDR3 coding sequence is TGCGCCAGCAGCTTGCCGGGACAGTCAGACTATGGCTACACCTTC. The rearrangement joins TRBV5-1 to TRBJ1-2, with 7 bases fitting TRBD1. The CDR3 length is 15 residues. CDR1 is SGHRS and CDR2 is YFSETQ in the germline V gene. With 1 base clipped from V and 3 bases from J, the junction kept 6 bases outside the gene matches.

As concerns this clone: One end of the junction varies from germline; a read error may be responsible. V and J are TRBV7-7 and TRBJ2-1; TRBD2 matches 7 bases. CDR1 is SSHAT, CDR2 FNYEAQ, per germline (reference sequence). This CDR3 has 16 residues. The CDR3 sequence: CASSLGTREWDNEQFF. CDR3 DNA: TGTGCTAGCAGCTTAGGAACGCGGGAGTGGGACAATGAGCAGTTCTTC.

This clone was seen only a few times. This chain uses TRBV30 with TRBJ2-3; 8 positions match TRBD2. J lost 0 bases, V lost 2 bases, and 4 bases had no gene match. The germline CDR1 and CDR2 sequences are GTSNPN and SVGIG (reference sequence). The CDR3 runs 15 residues. In DNA form, the CDR3 reads TGTGCCTGGAGTACTAGCGGCTCTAGCACAGATACGCAGTATTTT. It codes for CAWSTSGSSTDTQYF.

This clone was seen only once. The CDR3 DNA sequence: TGTGCCAGCAGCTTAAGGGGGGGCGCCGGTAACTATGGCTACACCTTC. Amino acids: CASSLRGGAGNYGYTF. V gene TRBV7-2 combines with J gene TRBJ1-2; D is perhaps TRBD1 (6 bases). Trimming removed 2 bases from V and 1 base from J, with 14 bases in between. Germline CDR1 and CDR2: SGHTA and FQGNSA. CDR3 length equals 16 residues. The full variable domain, its missing parts supplied by reference TRBV7-2 and TRBJ1-2, is GAGVSQSPSNKVTEKGKDVELRCDPISGHTALYWYRQSLGQGLEFLIYFQGNSAPDKSGLPSDRFSAERTGGSVSTLTIQRTQQEDSAVYLCASSLRGGAGNYGYTFGSGTRLTVV.

There are a few counts of this clone. This chain joins TRBV5-4 and TRBJ2-1; D is undetermined. Germline CDR1 reads SGHNT; CDR2 reads YYREEE (reference sequence). This CDR3 spans 12 amino acids. The V end was cut by 4 bases, the J end by 3 bases, with 5 bases between. Here the CDR3 DNA reads TGTGCCAGCAGCCTTAGCTACAATGAGCAGTTCTTC. Its protein product is CASSLSYNEQFF.

The V and J genes are TRBV6-6 and TRBJ2-1, with 7 nucleotides matching TRBD2. CDR3 length: 13 residues. V lost 0 bases and J lost 10; bases outside the gene matches: 3. Germline values: CDR1 MNHNY, CDR2 SVGAGI (reference sequence). This CDR3 reads CASSYSSGLEQFF. The CDR3 DNA reads TGTGCCAGCAGTTACTCGTCGGGACTAGAGCAGTTCTTC.

The V call is TRBV2, the J call TRBJ1-1, with D unresolved. The length of the CDR3 is 13 residues. V lost 7 bases and J 1 base, leaving 10 bases between the germline ends. CDR1 is SNHLY and CDR2 is FYNNEI in the germline V gene. CDR3 nucleotides: TGTGCCAGCAATACAGTCAGGAACACTGAAGCTTTCTTT. Translated: CASNTVRNTEAFF.

The chain joins TRBV6-6 to TRBJ2-1, with D possibly being TRBD2 (6 bases). Germline V lookup: CDR1 MNHNY, CDR2 SVGAGI (reference sequence). This CDR3 spans 14 amino acids. V dropped 2 bases and J dropped 4 bases, with 9 bases sitting between them. CDR3 DNA: TGTGCCAGCAGTTACGGGCTAGCGTACAATGAGCAGTTCTTC. Translated: CASSYGLAYNEQFF.

This chain connects TRBV5-1 to TRBJ2-5; 7 bases align to TRBD1. CDR3 length equals 14 residues. V lost 1 base, J lost 3 bases, and 3 bases stayed unmatched. CDR1 and CDR2 (germline): SGHRS, YFSETQ. CDR3 in DNA: TGCGCCAGCAGCTTGACAGGGGTAAAAGAGACCCAGTACTTC. The encoded protein is CASSLTGVKETQYF. Drawing the rest from reference TRBV5-1 and TRBJ2-5, the complete variable domain is KAGVTQTPRYLIKTRGQQVTLSCSPISGHRSVSWYQQTPGQGLQFLFEYFSETQRNKGNFPGRFSGRQFSNSRSEMNVSTLELGDSALYLCASSLTGVKETQYFGPGTRLLVL.

This chain links TRBV5-4 with TRBJ2-7; D is possibly TRBD1 (5 bases). V lost 0 bases to trimming and J lost 5 bases, with 18 bases between them. The CDR3 spans 16 residues. Germline CDR1 and CDR2: SGHNT and YYREEE (reference sequence). The CDR3 DNA follows: TGTGCCAGCAGCTTGGCATCTTCCAGGGCAAAGCACGAGCAGTACTTC. Protein product: CASSLASSRAKHEQYF.

The chain uses TRBV21-1 and TRBJ2-2; the DNA was not compared with TRBD1, the D call given in the table. TRBV21-1 is classified as a pseudogene. This CDR3 is 16 amino acids long. Written as DNA, the CDR3 is TGTGCCAGCAGCCGAGGGACAGGGGAGAACACCGGGGAGCTGTTTTTT. Encoded protein: CASSRGTGENTGELFF.

This clone occurred a few times. This chain links TRBV13 with TRBJ2-3, with TRBD2 matching 12 bases. The CDR3 runs to 20 residues. Trimming cost V 4 bases and J 0 bases; bases outside gene matches: 14. Germline CDR1 PRHDT, CDR2 FYEKMQ (reference sequence). CDR3 loop: CASSSGRHRLAGDSTDTQYF. For the CDR3, the DNA is TGTGCCAGCAGCTCAGGGCGGCATCGACTAGCGGGGGATAGCACAGATACGCAGTATTTT.

The chain is built from TRBV6-5 and TRBJ2-7; 11 bases map to TRBD2. Germline-derived CDR1 and CDR2 are MNHEY and SVGAGI. This CDR3 is built from 16 residues. J lost 2 bases, V lost 2 bases, and 5 bases had no gene match. CDR3 DNA: TGTGCCAGCAGTTACCAGACTAGCGGGACTCCCTACGAGCAGTACTTC. Translation gives CASSYQTSGTPYEQYF.

This clone has a single count. This chain joins TRBV9 and TRBJ1-3, with 7 nucleotides matching TRBD1. Looked up from germline, CDR1 is SGDLS and CDR2 is YYNGEE. V shed 2 bases, J shed 4 bases, and the junction held 6 bases outside the gene matches. There are 15 residues in the CDR3. CDR3 sequence reads: CASSVRQGTGNTIYF. Written as DNA, the CDR3 is TGTGCCAGCAGCGTGAGACAGGGAACCGGAAACACCATATATTTT.

J is TRBJ2-2 and V is TRBV9; D may be TRBD1 (6 bases). The V end was cut by 0 bases, the J end by 3 bases, with 9 bases between. The germline CDR1 and CDR2 sequences are SGDLS and YYNGEE. The CDR3 is made up of 15 amino acids. CDR3 loop: CASSVGTAYTGELFF. CDR3 nucleotide sequence: TGTGCCAGCAGCGTAGGGACAGCATACACCGGGGAGCTGTTTTTT.

The chain couples TRBV5-1 to TRBJ2-1; TRBD2 agrees at 14 bases. With 5 bases clipped from V and 3 bases from J, the junction kept 4 bases outside the gene matches. Germline lookup yields CDR1 SGHRS and CDR2 YFSETQ. The CDR3 is made up of 16 amino acids. The CDR3 bases are TGCGCCAGCAGGGGACTAGCGGGAGATGGCTACAATGAGCAGTTCTTC. Translation: CASRGLAGDGYNEQFF.

The chain employs TRBV3-1 (or the pseudogene TRBV3-2) and TRBJ2-3; 9 bases line up with TRBD2. CDR1 LGHDT and CDR2 YNNKEL come from the germline V gene (reference sequence). Germline trimming cut 3 bases from V and 5 bases from J; bases unmatched to any gene: 6. The CDR3 spans 15 residues. DNA of the CDR3: TGTGCCAGCAGCCACCCTAGCGGGGCTAAAGATACGCAGTATTTT. This codes for CASSHPSGAKDTQYF.

This clone was counted once. J is TRBJ1-2 and V is TRBV2, with 10 bases identical to TRBD1. This CDR3 region has 13 residues. Germline CDR1 is SNHLY and CDR2 is FYNNEI. V gave up 11 bases and J gave up 5 bases; unmatched junction bases: 8. The CDR3 loop reads CAEGGQGIYGYTF. Here the CDR3 DNA reads TGTGCCGAGGGGGGACAGGGGATTTATGGCTACACCTTC.

V gene TRBV18 combines with J gene TRBJ2-1; 8 nucleotides agree with TRBD2. The germline V gene encodes CDR1 KGHSH and CDR2 LQKENI. CDR3 length: 15 amino acids. With 3 bases clipped from V and 6 bases from J, the junction kept 7 bases outside the gene matches. CDR3 in DNA: TGTGCCAGCTCACCTCCGGGACTAGGGGCCAATGAGCAGTTCTTC. Its protein is CASSPPGLGANEQFF.

V and J are TRBV29-1 and TRBJ2-1, with D possibly matching TRBD1 (6 bases). CDR1 is SQVTM, CDR2 ANQGSEA, per germline. V lost 4 bases to trimming and J lost 5 bases, with 12 bases between them. The CDR3 sequence is 13 residues long. CDR3 amino acids: CSVVGQPNNEQFF. In DNA form, the CDR3 reads TGCAGCGTTGTCGGACAGCCAAACAATGAGCAGTTCTTC.

This clone was detected only once. This chain links TRBV7-2 with TRBJ2-2; D possibly corresponds to TRBD2 (6 bases). Germline-derived CDR1 and CDR2 are SGHTA and FQGNSA. The CDR3 is made up of 15 amino acids. V lost 1 base and J 6 bases, leaving 12 bases between the germline ends. CDR3 in amino acids: CASSLEFLASGELFF. In DNA form, the CDR3 reads TGTGCCAGCAGCTTAGAGTTTCTAGCGTCCGGGGAGCTGTTTTTT.

This chain links TRBV19 with TRBJ1-1; 10 nucleotides line up with TRBD1. V dropped 7 bases and J dropped 3; count of bases not matched to a gene: 8. CDR3 length equals 15 residues. Germline V gene data show CDR1 as LNHDA and CDR2 as SQIVND (reference sequence). Here the CDR3 reads CASIRDRGVDTEAFF. DNA of the CDR3: TGTGCCAGTATTAGGGACAGGGGTGTGGACACTGAAGCTTTCTTT.

The chain employs TRBV7-2 and TRBJ1-1; possible D gene TRBD1, 5 bases. The germline gives CDR1 SGHTA, CDR2 FQGNSA. V was shortened by 1 base and J by 5 bases, with 14 bases between the two germline ends. This CDR3 has 15 amino acids. This chain's CDR3 is CASSLGGVRGTEAFF. CDR3 DNA: TGTGCCAGCAGCTTAGGGGGGGTACGTGGTACTGAAGCTTTCTTT.

This chain links TRBV5-5 with TRBJ2-7, with 7 bases fitting TRBD2. This CDR3 comprises 13 residues. The junction had 10 bases not matched to a gene; V was cut back by 4 bases and J by 9 bases. Germline V gene data show CDR1 as SGHKS and CDR2 as YYEKEE (reference sequence). Here the CDR3 reads CASSRSPTGGQYF. For the CDR3, the DNA is TGTGCCAGCAGCCGTAGCCCGACGGGGGGGCAGTACTTC.